The clone carrying this TCR beta chain was observed at least ten times. Its antigen is not known. The CDR3 covers 15 residues. V lost 6 bases, J lost 6 bases, and 14 bases stayed unmatched. The germline V gene encodes CDR1 SEHNR and CDR2 FQNEAQ (reference sequence). A quantitative 5'-RACE method, one with molecular barcodes, was used to make TCR beta libraries. Via MiXCR, TCRdb re-called the 5' RACE reads, giving one row per CDR3 protein. The sample holds 500,000 or so distinct CDR3 sequences; less than 6% are singletons and the top ten take roughly 3.5%. These data come from a study of CD8 T cells in ankylosing spondylitis. Study-level findings and limits: The authors found the disease-linked clones to be CD8+ and relatively rare in peripheral blood. Seemingly distinctive of ankylosing spondylitis blood was a TCR beta motif formed by eight highly homologous variants.

V is TRBV7-9 and J is TRBJ2-7; 7 bases are shared with TRBD1. This sequence originates from a male donor with ankylosing spondylitis. The sample consisted of blood, either unsorted or a sorted T cell fraction (not recorded which). The CDR3 sequence is CASSFNRQGRSEQYF. As DNA, the CDR3 is TGTGCCAGCAGTTTTAACCGACAGGGCCGAAGCGAGCAGTACTTC.